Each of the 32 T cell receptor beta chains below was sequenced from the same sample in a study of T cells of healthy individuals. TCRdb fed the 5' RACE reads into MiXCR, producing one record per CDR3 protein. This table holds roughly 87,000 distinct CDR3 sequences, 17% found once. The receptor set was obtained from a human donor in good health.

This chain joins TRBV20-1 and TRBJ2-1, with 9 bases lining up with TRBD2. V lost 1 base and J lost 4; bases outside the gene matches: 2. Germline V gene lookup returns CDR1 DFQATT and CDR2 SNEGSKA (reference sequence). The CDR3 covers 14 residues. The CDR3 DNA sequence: TGCAGTGCTAGAGTAGCGGGGGCTTACAATGAGCAGTTCTTC. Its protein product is CSARVAGAYNEQFF.

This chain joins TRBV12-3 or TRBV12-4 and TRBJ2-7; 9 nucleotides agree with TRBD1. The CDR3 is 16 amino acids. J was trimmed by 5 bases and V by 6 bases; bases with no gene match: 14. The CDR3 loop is CASSPGQGAIRDEQYF. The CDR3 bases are TGTGCCAGCAGCCCGGGACAGGGCGCCATTCGGGACGAGCAGTACTTC.

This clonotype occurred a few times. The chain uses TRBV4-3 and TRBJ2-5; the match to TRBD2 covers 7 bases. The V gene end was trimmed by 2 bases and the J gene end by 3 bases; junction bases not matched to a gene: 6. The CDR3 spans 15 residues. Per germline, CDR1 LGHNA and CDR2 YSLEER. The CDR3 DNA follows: TGCGCCAGCAGCCAACTGCTAGCGGTCAAAGAGACCCAGTACTTC. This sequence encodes CASSQLLAVKETQYF.

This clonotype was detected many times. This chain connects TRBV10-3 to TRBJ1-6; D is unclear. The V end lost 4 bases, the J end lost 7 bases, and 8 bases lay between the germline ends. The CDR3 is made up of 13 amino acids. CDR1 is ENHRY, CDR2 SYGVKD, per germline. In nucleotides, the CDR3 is TGTGCCATCAGTGTGGCCCCCAATTCACCCCTCCACTTT. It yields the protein CAISVAPNSPLHF.

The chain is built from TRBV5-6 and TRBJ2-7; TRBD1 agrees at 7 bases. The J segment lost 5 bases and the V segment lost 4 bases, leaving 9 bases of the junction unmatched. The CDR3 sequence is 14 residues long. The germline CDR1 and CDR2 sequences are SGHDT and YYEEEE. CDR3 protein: CASSRGPAPNEQYF. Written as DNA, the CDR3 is TGTGCCAGCAGCAGGGGGCCTGCCCCCAACGAGCAGTACTTC.

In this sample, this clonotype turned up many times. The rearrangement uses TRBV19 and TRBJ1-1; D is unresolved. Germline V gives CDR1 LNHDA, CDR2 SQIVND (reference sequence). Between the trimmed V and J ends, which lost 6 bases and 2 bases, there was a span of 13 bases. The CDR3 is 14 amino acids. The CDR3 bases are TGTGCCAGTAGCTATCGGGCTGCTAACACTGAAGCTTTCTTT. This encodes CASSYRAANTEAFF.

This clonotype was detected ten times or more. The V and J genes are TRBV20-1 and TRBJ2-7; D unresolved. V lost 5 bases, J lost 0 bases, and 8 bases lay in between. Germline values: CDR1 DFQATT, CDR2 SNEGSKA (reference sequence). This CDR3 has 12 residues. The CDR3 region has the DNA TGCAGTGCTTTTCCTGCCTCCTACGAGCAGTACTTC. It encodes CSAFPASYEQYF.

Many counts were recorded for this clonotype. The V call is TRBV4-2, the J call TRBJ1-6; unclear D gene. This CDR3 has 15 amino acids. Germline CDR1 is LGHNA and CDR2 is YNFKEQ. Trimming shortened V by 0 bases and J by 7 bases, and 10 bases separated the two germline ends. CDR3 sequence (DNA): TGTGCCAGCAGCCAAGAATGGGATGGGAATTCACCCCTCCACTTT. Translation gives CASSQEWDGNSPLHF.

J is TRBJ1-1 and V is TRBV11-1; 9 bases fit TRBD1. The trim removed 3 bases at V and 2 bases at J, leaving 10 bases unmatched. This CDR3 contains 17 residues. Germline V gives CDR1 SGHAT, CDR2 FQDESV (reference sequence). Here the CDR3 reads CASSFRDRASSNTEAFF. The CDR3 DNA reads TGTGCCAGCAGCTTCCGGGACAGGGCATCATCCAACACTGAAGCTTTCTTT.

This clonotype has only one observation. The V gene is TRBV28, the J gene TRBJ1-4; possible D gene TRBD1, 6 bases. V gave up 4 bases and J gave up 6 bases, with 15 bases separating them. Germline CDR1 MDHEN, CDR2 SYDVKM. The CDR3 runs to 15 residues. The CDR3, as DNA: TGTGCCAGCAGTTCCCCCGGCAGGGGTGATGAAAAACTGTTTTTT. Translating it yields CASSSPGRGDEKLFF.

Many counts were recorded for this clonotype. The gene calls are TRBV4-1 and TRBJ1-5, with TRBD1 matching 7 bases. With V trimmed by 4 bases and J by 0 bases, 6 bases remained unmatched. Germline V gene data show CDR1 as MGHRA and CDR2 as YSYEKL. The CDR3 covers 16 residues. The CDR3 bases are TGCGCCAGCAGCCTGGGACAGAAATTTAGCAATCAGCCCCAGCATTTT. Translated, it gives CASSLGQKFSNQPQHF.

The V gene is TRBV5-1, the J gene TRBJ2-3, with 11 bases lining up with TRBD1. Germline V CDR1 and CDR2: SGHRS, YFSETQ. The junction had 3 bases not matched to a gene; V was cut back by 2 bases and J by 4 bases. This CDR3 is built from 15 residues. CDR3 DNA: TGCGCCAGCAGCTTCGGACAGGGGGCCGCAGATACGCAGTATTTT. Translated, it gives CASSFGQGAADTQYF. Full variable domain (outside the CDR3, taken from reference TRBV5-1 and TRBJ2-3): KAGVTQTPRYLIKTRGQQVTLSCSPISGHRSVSWYQQTPGQGLQFLFEYFSETQRNKGNFPGRFSGRQFSNSRSEMNVSTLELGDSALYLCASSFGQGAADTQYFGPGTRLTVL.

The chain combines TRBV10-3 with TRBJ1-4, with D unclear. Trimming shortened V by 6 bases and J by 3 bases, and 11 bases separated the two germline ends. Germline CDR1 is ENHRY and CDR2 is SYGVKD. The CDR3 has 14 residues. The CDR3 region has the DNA TGTGCCATCAGGCGGGAGCTTGCTAATGAAAAACTGTTTTTT. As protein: CAIRRELANEKLFF.

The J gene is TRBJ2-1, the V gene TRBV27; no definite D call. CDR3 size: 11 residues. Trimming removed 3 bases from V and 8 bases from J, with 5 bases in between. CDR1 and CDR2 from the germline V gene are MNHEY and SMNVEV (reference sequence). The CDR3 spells CASSFHHEQFF. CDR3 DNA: TGTGCCAGCAGTTTCCACCATGAGCAGTTCTTC.

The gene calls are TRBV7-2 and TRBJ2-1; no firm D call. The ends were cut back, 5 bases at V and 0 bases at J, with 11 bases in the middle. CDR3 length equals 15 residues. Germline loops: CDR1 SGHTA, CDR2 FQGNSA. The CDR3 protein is CASSHERSSYNEQFF. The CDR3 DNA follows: TGTGCCAGCAGCCATGAACGGAGCTCCTACAATGAGCAGTTCTTC.

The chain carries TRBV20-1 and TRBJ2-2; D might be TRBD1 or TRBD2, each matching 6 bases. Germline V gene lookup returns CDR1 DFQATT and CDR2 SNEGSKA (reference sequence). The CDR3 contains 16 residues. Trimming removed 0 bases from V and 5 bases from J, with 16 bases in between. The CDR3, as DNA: TGCAGTGCTAGAGATTTCCAAGGGGGAGGAACCGGGGAGCTGTTTTTT. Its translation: CSARDFQGGGTGELFF.

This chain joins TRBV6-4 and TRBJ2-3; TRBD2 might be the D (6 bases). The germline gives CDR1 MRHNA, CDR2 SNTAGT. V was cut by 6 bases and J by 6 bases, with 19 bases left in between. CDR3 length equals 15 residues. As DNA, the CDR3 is TGTGCCAGCAGCCCCGGGGAGGTAACGGCTGATACGCAGTATTTT. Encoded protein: CASSPGEVTADTQYF.

This CDR3 reads CAWAPDGSYGYTF. CDR3 sequence (DNA): TGTGCCTGGGCTCCGGACGGATCTTATGGCTACACCTTC. This chain uses TRBV30 with TRBJ1-2; no clear D. Deletions cut 5 bases from V and 5 bases from J, with 15 bases between. The length of the CDR3 is 13 residues. CDR1 is GTSNPN, CDR2 SVGIG, per germline (reference sequence).

CDR3 DNA: TGTGCCAGCAGCCAAGGGACAGGCGCAGATACGCAGTATTTT. Protein sequence: CASSQGTGADTQYF. V is TRBV4-2 and J is TRBJ2-3; 7 positions match TRBD1. The germline gives CDR1 LGHNA, CDR2 YNFKEQ. The trim removed 1 base at V and 4 bases at J, leaving 2 bases unmatched. CDR3 length: 14 amino acids.

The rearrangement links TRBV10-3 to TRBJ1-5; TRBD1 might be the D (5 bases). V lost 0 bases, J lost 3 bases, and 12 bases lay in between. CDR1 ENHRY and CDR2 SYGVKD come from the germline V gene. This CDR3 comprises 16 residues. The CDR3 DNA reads TGTGCCATCAGTGAGTCCCCAGGGTTTGTCAATCAGCCCCAGCATTTT. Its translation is CAISESPGFVNQPQHF.

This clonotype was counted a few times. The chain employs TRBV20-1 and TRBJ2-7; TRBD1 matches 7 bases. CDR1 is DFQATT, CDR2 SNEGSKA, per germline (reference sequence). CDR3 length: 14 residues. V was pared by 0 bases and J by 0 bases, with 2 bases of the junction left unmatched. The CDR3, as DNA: TGCAGTGCTAGAGATGGGACAGTCTCCTACGAGCAGTACTTC. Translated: CSARDGTVSYEQYF.

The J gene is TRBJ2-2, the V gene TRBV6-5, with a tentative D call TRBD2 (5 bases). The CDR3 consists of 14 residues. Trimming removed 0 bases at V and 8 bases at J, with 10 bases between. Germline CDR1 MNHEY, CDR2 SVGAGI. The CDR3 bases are TGTGCCAGCAGTTACTCCGGGGTAGGGGGGGAGCTGTTTTTT. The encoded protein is CASSYSGVGGELFF.

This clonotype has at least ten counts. CDR3 DNA sequence: TGCAGTGCCAATTCTTTCAGGACCTATCGAGGCAATCAGCCCCAGCATTTT. Translated: CSANSFRTYRGNQPQHF. The genes are TRBV20-1 and TRBJ1-5, with D hard to call. V shed 6 bases and J shed 2 bases, with 23 bases lying between them. The CDR3 length is 17 residues. Looked up from germline, CDR1 is DFQATT and CDR2 is SNEGSKA (reference sequence).

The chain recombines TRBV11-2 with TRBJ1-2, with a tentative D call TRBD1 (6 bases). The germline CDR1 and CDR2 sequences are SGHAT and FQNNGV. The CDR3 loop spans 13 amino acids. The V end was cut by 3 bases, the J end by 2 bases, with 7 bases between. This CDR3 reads CASSFTGNYGYTF. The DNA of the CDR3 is TGTGCCAGCAGCTTCACAGGGAACTATGGCTACACCTTC.

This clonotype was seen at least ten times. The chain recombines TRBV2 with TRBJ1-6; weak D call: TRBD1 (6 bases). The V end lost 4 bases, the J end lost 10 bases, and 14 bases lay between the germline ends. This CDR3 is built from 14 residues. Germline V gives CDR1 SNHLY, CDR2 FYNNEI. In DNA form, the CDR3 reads TGTGCCAGCAGTGTACAGGGAGGAAGCTCACCCCTCCACTTT. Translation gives CASSVQGGSSPLHF.

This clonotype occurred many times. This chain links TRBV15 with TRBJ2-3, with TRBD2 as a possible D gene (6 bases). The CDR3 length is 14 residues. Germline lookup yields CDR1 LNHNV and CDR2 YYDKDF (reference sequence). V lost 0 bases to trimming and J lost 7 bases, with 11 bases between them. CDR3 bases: TGTGCCACCAGCAGAGATCTTGGGGGGAATACGCAGTATTTT. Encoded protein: CATSRDLGGNTQYF.

As DNA, the CDR3 is TGTGCCAGCAGACGTACCCCCGGGACAGAAAATCAGCCCCAGCATTTT. It is translated as CASRRTPGTENQPQHF. V and J are TRBV7-8 and TRBJ1-5; 7 bases map to TRBD1. Germline-derived CDR1 and CDR2 are SGHVS and FQNEAQ. The CDR3 length is 16 residues. Trimming cost V 6 bases and J 4 bases; bases outside gene matches: 12. Full variable domain (outside the CDR3, taken from reference TRBV7-8 and TRBJ1-5): GAGVSQSPRYKVAKRGQDVALRCDPISGHVSLFWYQQALGQGPEFLTYFQNEAQLDKSGLPSDRFFAERPEGSVSTLKIQRTQQEDSAVYLCASRRTPGTENQPQHFGDGTRLSIL.

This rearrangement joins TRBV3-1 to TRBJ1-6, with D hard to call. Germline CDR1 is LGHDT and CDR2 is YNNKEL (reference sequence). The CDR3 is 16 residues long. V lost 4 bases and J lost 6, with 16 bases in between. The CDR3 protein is CASSPGLLIGNSPLHF. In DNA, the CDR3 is TGTGCCAGCAGCCCGGGTCTCCTCATCGGTAATTCACCCCTCCACTTT.

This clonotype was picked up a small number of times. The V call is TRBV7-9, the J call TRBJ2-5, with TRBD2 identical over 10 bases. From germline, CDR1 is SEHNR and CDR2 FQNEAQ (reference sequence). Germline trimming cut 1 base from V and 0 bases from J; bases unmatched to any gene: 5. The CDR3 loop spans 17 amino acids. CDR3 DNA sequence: TGTGCCAGCAGCTTAGTCTTAGCGGGGGGCGACCAAGAGACCCAGTACTTC. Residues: CASSLVLAGGDQETQYF.

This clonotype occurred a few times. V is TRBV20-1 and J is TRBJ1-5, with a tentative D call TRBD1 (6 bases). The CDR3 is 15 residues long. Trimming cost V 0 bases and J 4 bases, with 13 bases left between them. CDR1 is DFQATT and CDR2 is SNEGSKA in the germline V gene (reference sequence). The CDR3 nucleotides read TGCAGTGCTAGAGATGGCCAGGGGTCAAATCAGCCCCAGCATTTT. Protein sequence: CSARDGQGSNQPQHF.

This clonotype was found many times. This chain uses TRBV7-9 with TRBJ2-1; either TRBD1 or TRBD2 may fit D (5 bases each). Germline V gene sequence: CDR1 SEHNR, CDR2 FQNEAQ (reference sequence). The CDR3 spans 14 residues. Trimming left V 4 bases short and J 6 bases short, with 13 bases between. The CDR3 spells CASSWAGTVNEQFF. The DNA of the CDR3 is TGTGCCAGCAGCTGGGCAGGGACGGTCAATGAGCAGTTCTTC.

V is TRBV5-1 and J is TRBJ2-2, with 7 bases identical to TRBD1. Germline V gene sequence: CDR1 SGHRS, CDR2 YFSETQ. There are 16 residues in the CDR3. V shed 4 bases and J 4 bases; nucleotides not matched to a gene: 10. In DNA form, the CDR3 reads TGCGCCAGCAGCCCGACCGACAGGGTAGCCACCGGGGAGCTGTTTTTT. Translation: CASSPTDRVATGELFF.